This TCR beta chain was found in a study of CD8+ T cells in alopecia areata. Study at large: Treated patients were dosed with oral tofacitinib, taking 5 to 10 mg twice daily. Regarding the study as a whole: Many expanded lesional clones remained in scalp and blood on tofacitinib.

The CDR3 runs 15 residues. Trimming cost V 5 bases and J 5 bases, with 18 bases left between them. CDR1 is PRHDT, CDR2 FYEKMQ, per germline (reference sequence). The treatment was: oral pan-JAK inhibitor, 5-10 mg twice daily. A FACSAria was used to sort CD4+ and CD8+ T cells. These cells came from PBMCs. In the case of this clone: Its target is unknown.

Following RNA extraction, reverse transcription yielded cDNA that acted as the sequencing template. Libraries were prepared by immunoSEQ multiplex PCR; TCRdb keeps only in-frame clonotypes and omits some of them. In the table there are some 180,000 clones, about 53% of which are singletons. This sample comprised CD8+ T cells sorted from blood, obtained at week 24, from a patient treated with tofacitinib. This chain links TRBV13 with TRBJ2-5; D not certain. The origin of this receptor is a human donor with alopecia areata. The DNA for the CDR3 is TGTGCCAGCAGCCTAACAGCAATACCTTGGGAGACCCAGTACTTC. It yields the protein CASSLTAIPWETQYF.